The T cell receptor (beta chain) under discussion was sequenced for a study of T cells in Graves' hyperthyroidism and ophthalmopathy. Study-wide results and caveats: Ophthalmopathy was told apart from stable hyperthyroidism by a 13 V-J model. Blood samples included most of the expanded thyroid clonotypes exceeding 0.001.

Researchers amplified the TCR beta CDR3 regions from RNA transcripts. First-round RT-PCR of the TCR CDR3 relied on the HTBI primer set. TCRdb passed the multiplex PCR reads through MiXCR, listing each CDR3 protein once. This repertoire shows around 23,000 distinct CDR3 sequences, around 54% found once; its top ten account for less than 30%. Comments on this clonotype: Antigen: not known. In this CDR3 the conserved last residue, phenylalanine or tryptophan, is missing, so a read error is likely. The DNA is omitted, as the CDR3 cannot be located on it reliably, and the CDR3 follows TCRdb's listing.

These patients, aged 18 to 65, had recently diagnosed hyperthyroidism lasting under 2 months. This blood was taken when hyperthyroidism was first diagnosed, before any ophthalmopathy symptoms existed. The germline V gene has CDR1 SQVTM and CDR2 ANQGSEA. The CDR3 adds up to 17 amino acids, both ends counted. This chain joins TRBV29-1 and TRBJ2-2; the table names TRBD2, a call not compared with the DNA. This sequence was found in a woman aged 40 to 50 with Graves' hyperthyroidism that later progressed to Graves' ophthalmopathy. Sample: blood. CDR3 region: CSVSTARGTRGTGELFH.